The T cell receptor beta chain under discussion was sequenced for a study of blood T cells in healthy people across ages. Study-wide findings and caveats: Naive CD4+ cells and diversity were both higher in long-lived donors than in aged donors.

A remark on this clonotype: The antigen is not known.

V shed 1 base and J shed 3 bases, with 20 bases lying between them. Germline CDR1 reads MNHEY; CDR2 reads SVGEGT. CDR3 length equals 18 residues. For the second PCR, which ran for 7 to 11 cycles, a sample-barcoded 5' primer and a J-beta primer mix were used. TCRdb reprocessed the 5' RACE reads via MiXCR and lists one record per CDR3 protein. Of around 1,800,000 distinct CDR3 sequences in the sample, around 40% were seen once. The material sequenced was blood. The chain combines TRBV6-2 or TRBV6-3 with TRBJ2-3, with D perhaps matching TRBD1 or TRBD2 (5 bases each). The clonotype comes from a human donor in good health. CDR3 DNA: TGTGCCAGCAGTTACTTGGCCCCCGGGACGTATGGAACAGATACGCAGTATTTT. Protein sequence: CASSYLAPGTYGTDTQYF.